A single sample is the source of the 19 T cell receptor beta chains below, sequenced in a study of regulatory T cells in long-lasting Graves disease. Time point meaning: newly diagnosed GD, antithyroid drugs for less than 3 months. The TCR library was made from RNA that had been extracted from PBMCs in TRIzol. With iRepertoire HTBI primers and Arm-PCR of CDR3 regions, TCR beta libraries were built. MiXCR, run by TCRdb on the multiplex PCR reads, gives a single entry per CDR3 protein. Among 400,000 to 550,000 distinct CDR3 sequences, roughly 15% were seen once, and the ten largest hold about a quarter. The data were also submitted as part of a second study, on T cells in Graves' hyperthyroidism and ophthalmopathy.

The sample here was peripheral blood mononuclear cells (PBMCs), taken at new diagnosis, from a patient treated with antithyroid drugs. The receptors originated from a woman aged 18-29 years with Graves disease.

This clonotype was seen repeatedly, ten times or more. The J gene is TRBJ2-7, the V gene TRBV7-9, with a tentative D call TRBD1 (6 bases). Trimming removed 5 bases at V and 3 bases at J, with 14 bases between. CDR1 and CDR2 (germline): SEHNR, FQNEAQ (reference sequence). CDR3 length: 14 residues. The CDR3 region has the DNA TGTGCCAGCAGCCCCGGGACAAGTTTCTACGAGCAGTACTTC. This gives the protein CASSPGTSFYEQYF.

CDR3 bases: TGTGCCAGTACCTACGACAGGTTCGGCTACACCTTC. Protein sequence: CASTYDRFGYTF. The gene calls are TRBV19 and TRBJ1-2; D is possibly TRBD1 (6 bases). Trimming left V 7 bases short and J 8 bases short, with 14 bases between. From germline, CDR1 is LNHDA and CDR2 SQIVND (reference sequence). The CDR3 length is 12 residues.

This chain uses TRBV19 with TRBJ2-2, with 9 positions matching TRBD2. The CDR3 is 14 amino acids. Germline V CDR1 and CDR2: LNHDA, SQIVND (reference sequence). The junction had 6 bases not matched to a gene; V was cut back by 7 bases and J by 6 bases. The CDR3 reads CASKLREGSGELFF. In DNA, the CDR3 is TGTGCCAGTAAACTGCGGGAGGGCTCCGGGGAGCTGTTTTTT.

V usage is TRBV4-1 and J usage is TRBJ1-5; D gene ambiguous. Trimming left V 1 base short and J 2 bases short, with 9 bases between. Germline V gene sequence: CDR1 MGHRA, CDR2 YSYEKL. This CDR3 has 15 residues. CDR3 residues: CASSQVGFRNQPQHF. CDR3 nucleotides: TGCGCCAGCAGCCAAGTAGGGTTCCGCAATCAGCCCCAGCATTTT.

The chain's CDR3 is CASSSHPPLYEQYF. The CDR3, as DNA: TGTGCCAGCAGTTCTCACCCCCCTCTATACGAGCAGTACTTC. The chain is built from TRBV27 and TRBJ2-7; D is uncertain. V lost 4 bases, J lost 4 bases, and 14 bases lay in between. Germline values: CDR1 MNHEY, CDR2 SMNVEV (reference sequence). The length of the CDR3 is 14 residues.

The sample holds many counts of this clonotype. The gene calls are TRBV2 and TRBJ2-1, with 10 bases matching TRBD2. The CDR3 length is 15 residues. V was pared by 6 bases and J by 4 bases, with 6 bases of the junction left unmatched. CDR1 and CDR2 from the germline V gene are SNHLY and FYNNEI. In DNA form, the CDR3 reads TGTGCCAGCAGCCTCGAGCGGGAGGGGTACAATGAGCAGTTCTTC. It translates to CASSLEREGYNEQFF. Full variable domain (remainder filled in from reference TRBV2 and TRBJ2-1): EPEVTQTPSHQVTQMGQEVILRCVPISNHLYFYWYRQILGQKVEFLVSFYNNEISEKSEIFDDQFSVERPDGSNFTLKIRSTKLEDSAMYFCASSLEREGYNEQFFGPGTRLTVL.

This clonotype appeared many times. This chain's CDR3 is CASSFRVFEQYF. The CDR3, as DNA: TGTGCCAGCAGTTTTCGAGTATTCGAGCAGTACTTC. The gene calls are TRBV12-3 or TRBV12-4 and TRBJ2-7, with D unclear. V was clipped by 3 bases and J by 6 bases, with 9 bases between them. This CDR3 has 12 amino acids.

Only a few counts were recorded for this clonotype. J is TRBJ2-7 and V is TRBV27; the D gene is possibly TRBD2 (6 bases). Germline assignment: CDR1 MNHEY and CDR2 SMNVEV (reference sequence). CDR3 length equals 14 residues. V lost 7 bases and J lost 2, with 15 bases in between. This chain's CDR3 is CASKWGGNTYEQYF. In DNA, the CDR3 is TGTGCCAGCAAGTGGGGAGGTAATACCTACGAGCAGTACTTC.

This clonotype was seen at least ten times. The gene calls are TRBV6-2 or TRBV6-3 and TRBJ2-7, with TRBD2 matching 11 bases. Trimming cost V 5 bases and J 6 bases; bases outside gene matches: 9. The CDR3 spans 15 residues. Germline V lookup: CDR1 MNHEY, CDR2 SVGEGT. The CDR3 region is CASSTRLAGTCEQYF. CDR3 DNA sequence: TGTGCCAGCAGTACCAGACTAGCGGGAACCTGCGAGCAGTACTTC.

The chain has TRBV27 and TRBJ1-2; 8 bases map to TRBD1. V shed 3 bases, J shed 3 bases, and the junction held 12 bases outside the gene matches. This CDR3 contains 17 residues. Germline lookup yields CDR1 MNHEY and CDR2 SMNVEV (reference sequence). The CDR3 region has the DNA TGTGCCAGCAGTTTCATACCGACAGGGGCCAATCACTATGGCTACACCTTC. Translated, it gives CASSFIPTGANHYGYTF.

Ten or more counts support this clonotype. The CDR3 is CASSLGFKSMTSGRSYNEQFF. CDR3 DNA: TGTGCCAGCAGTTTAGGGTTTAAGTCGATGACTAGCGGGAGGTCCTACAATGAGCAGTTCTTC. This chain uses TRBV28 with TRBJ2-1, with 13 bases fitting TRBD2. The V and J ends lost 2 bases and 1 base, in that order; junction bases with no gene match: 14. This CDR3 contains 21 residues. From germline, CDR1 is MDHEN and CDR2 SYDVKM.

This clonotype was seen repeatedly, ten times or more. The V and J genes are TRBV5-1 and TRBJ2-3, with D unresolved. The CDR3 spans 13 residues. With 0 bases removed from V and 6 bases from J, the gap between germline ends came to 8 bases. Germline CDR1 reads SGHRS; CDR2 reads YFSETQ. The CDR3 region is CASSLAQRDTQYF. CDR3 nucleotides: TGCGCCAGCAGCTTGGCCCAGAGGGATACGCAGTATTTT. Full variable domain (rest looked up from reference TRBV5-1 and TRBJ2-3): KAGVTQTPRYLIKTRGQQVTLSCSPISGHRSVSWYQQTPGQGLQFLFEYFSETQRNKGNFPGRFSGRQFSNSRSEMNVSTLELGDSALYLCASSLAQRDTQYFGPGTRLTVL.

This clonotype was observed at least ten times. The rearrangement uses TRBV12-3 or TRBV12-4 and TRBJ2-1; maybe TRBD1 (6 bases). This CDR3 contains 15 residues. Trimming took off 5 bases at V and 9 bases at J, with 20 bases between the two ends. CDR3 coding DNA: TGTGCCAGCAGTCAGGACTGGACCAAAGGGGGTGAGCAGTTCTTC. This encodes CASSQDWTKGGEQFF.

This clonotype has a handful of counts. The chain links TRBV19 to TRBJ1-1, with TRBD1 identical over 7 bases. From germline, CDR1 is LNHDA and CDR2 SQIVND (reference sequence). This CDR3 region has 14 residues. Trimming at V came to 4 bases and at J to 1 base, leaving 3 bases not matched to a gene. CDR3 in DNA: TGTGCCAGTAGTAGGGGGGACAGGAACACTGAAGCTTTCTTT. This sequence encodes CASSRGDRNTEAFF.

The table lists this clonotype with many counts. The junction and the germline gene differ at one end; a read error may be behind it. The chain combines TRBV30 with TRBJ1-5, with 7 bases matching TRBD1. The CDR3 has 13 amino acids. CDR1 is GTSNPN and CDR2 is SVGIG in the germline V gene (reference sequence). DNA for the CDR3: TGTGCCGGGAGTACAGGGGGCAATCAGCCCCAGCATTTT. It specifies CAGSTGGNQPQHF.

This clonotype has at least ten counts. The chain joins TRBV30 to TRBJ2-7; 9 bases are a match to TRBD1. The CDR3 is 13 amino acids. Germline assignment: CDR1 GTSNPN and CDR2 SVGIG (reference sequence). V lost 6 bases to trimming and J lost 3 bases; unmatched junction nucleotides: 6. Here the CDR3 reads CACLTGGIYEQYF. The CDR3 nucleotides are TGTGCCTGTCTGACAGGGGGTATCTACGAGCAGTACTTC.

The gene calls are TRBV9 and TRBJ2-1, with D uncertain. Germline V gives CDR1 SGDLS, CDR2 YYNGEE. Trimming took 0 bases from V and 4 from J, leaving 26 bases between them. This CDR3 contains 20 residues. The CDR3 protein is CASSVDERESDLANYNEQFF. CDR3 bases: TGTGCCAGCAGCGTAGATGAGAGAGAGTCCGATTTGGCAAATTACAATGAGCAGTTCTTC.

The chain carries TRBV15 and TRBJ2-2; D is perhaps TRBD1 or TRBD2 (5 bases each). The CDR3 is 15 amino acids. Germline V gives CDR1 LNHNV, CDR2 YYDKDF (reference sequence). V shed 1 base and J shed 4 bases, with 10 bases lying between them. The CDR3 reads CATSRGGVPTGELFF. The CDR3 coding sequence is TGTGCCACCAGCAGAGGAGGGGTACCCACCGGGGAGCTGTTTTTT.

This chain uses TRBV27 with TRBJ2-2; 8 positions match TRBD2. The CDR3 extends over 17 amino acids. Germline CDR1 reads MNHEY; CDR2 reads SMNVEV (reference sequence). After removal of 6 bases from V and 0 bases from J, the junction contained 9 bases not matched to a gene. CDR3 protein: CASRDWREDANTGELFF. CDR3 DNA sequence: TGTGCCAGCAGAGACTGGCGGGAGGACGCGAACACCGGGGAGCTGTTTTTT.